This TCR beta chain is drawn from a study of T cells expressing NK-cell markers (dated by TCRdb to the early 2020s). Background for the entire study: In sorted CD3+CD56+NKG2C+, CD3+CD56+NKG2C- and CD3+CD56-NKG2C+ T-cell subsets from 7 to 9 donors, TCR beta-chain repertoires were profiled. Of the eight sequenced donors, seven were found to be HCMV-seropositive and one was found to be HCMV-seronegative. All eight donors whose samples were sequenced were randomly selected healthy volunteers, three of them men and five women. The libraries were sequenced on Illumina HiSeq 2000/2500, MiSeq or NextSeq, producing 2 x 150 bp reads.

From cysteine to phenylalanine, the CDR3 is 15 amino acids long. No DNA accompanies this entry. A commercial ELISA kit detecting HCMV-specific IgG in serum was used to determine HCMV serostatus. Peripheral blood mononuclear cells were isolated from blood by Ficoll density gradient centrifugation. Broad study findings and their caveats: Those dominant clonotypes were again the most abundant among CD3+CD56-NKG2C+ cells in a few donors, at about 28.3-60.1%. It remained unclear whether the expanded NKG2C-expressing T cell clones were specific for HCMV antigens. In several donors, the dominant CD3+CD56+NKG2C+ clonotypes were found to rank among the top 10 CD8+ clonotypes and to make up about 1.0-8% of CD8+ T cells.

TCRdb names Illumina HiSeq 2000 as the instrument used. TCR beta cDNA libraries were made by 5'RACE template switching that added a universal primer site and unique molecular identifiers. cDNA synthesis was primed from the TCR beta constant segment, followed by two successive PCR amplification steps. The paper's data handling went like this. MIGEC was used to demultiplex reads and group reads by UMI, and MiTCR was used to assemble and quantify clonotypes. To remove erroneous sequences, TCR cDNA sequences were retained only when supported by two or more reads. The tcR package was used for downstream repertoire analysis, and clonotypes were matched across fractions by CDR3 nucleotide sequence plus V segment. Antigen specificity was annotated against VDJdb with VDJmatch, allowing one amino acid substitution in CDR3. After reprocessing by TCRdb, each CDR3 protein sequence is one entry, and no DNA is given. These V and J calls rely on TCRdb rather than the paper's analysis. The table of this sample itemizes some 300,000 distinct CDR3 sequences. The top ten hold under 0.5% of the sample.

A note on this clonotype: Its antigen has not been determined.

The specimen was blood T cells: a sorted CD56 or NKG2C T cell subset, CD4+ or CD8+ T cells, or bulk PBMC T cells (not recorded which). The source of this sequence is a young man in good health. Donor details come from another sample of the same person, matched by shared clones. Here the chain combines TRBV12-3 or TRBV12-4 and TRBJ2-3. The CDR3 has the sequence CASSSDGLGTDTQYF.